This T cell receptor (beta chain) came from a study of patients and donors after allogeneic stem cell transplantation. Each CDR3 protein is one row after TCRdb ran MiXCR on the RT-PCR reads. This sample has approximately 220,000 distinct CDR3 sequences, with 38% found just once. The CDR3 contains 14 residues. Germline values: CDR1 SGDLS, CDR2 YYNGEE. The V end lost 7 bases, the J end lost 2 bases, and 12 bases lay between the germline ends. This TCR was recovered from a human donor who was either an allogeneic HSCT recipient or a stem cell or donor lymphocyte infusion donor (not recorded which). It is not recorded whose cells these are; they may come from a transplant donor. Material: blood, either unsorted or a sorted T cell fraction (not recorded which). The rearrangement joins TRBV9 to TRBJ2-2; unclear D gene. CDR3: CASGEQRNTGELFF. DNA of the CDR3: TGTGCCAGCGGGGAACAGCGAAACACCGGGGAGCTGTTTTTT.